This TCR beta chain was captured by sequencing in a study of Ad26.COV2.S vaccination and SARS-CoV-2 variants. Whole-study findings and limits: With respect to non-spike TCR breadth, vaccine and placebo recipients were similar.

Of note for this clone: Its antigen remains unknown.

Treatment noted: 15 to 20 received Ad26.COV2.S at low or high dose, single or two shots; about 5 received placebo; per-sample allocation not given. Specimens were obtained on day 63 following the first vaccine or placebo injection. The table came from immunoSEQ multiplex PCR; TCRdb's copy has only in-frame clones and leaves some out. The sample includes fewer than 800,000 clones, roughly 90% of them seen just once. Germline loops: CDR1 MNHNY, CDR2 SVGAGI (reference sequence). Trimming took 4 bases from V and 0 from J; bases not matched to a gene: 3. The CDR3 consists of 16 residues. The TCR was taken from a person aged 18-60 years who received the Ad26.COV2.S COVID-19 vaccine or a placebo. The specimen was peripheral blood, collected in a trial of Ad26.COV2.S vaccine versus placebo. The chain joins TRBV6-6 to TRBJ2-2; 9 positions match TRBD2. The CDR3 spells CASSSGLATNTGELFF. CDR3 nucleotide sequence: TGTGCCAGCAGTTCCGGACTAGCGACGAACACCGGGGAGCTGTTTTTT.